This T cell receptor beta chain derives from a study of T-cell reconstitution after alpha-beta-depleted transplantation in children. General study points: Fresh T-cell production supplied most of the T-cell counts and diversity seen one year after transplant. Expanded graft clones numbering several hundred reportedly gave rise to alpha-beta T cells about two months after transplant.

Preparation of the TCRbeta library was carried out with unique molecular identifiers. TCRdb itself ran the PCR reads through MiXCR, one entry per CDR3 protein. The sample has 90,000 to 100,000 distinct CDR3 sequences, about 22% seen once. Note on this clonotype: Its target is not known.

CDR3 length: 13 residues. In germline, CDR1 is SGHVS, CDR2 FQNEAQ. Trimming removed 3 bases from V and 5 bases from J, with 10 bases in between. The sequences come from PBMCs, collected before TCRalphabeta/CD19-depleted stem cell transplant. The chain carries TRBV7-8 and TRBJ2-5; D uncertain. The sequence came from a boy between 2 and 10 years old with acute lymphoblastic leukemia, due to receive a stem cell transplant. The chain's CDR3 is CASSLDRTETQYF. DNA for the CDR3: TGTGCCAGCAGCTTGGATCGGACGGAGACCCAGTACTTC.